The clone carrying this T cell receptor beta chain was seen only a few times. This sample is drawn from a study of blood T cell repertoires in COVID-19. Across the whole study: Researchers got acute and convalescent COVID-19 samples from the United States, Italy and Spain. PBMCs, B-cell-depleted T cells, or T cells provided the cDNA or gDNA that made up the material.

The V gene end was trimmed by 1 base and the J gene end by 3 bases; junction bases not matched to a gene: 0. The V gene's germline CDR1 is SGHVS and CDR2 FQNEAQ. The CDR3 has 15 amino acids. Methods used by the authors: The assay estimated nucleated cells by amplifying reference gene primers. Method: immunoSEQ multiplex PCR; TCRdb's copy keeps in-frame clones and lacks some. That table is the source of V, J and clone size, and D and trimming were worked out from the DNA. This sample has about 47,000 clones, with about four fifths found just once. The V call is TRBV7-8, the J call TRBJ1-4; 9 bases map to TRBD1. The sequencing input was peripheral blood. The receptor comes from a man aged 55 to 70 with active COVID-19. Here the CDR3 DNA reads TGTGCCAGCAGCTTAGGGACAGGGGCTAATGAAAAACTGTTTTTT. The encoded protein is CASSLGTGANEKLFF.